This T cell receptor beta chain is drawn from a study of shared clonotypes between healthy human individuals. Using immunoSEQ multiplex PCR, the repertoire was profiled, and TCRdb retains in-frame clones only, with some absent. The sample consists of millions of clones, 85% to 95% of them appearing once. The CDR3 runs 13 residues. V shed 4 bases, J shed 4 bases, and the junction held 3 bases outside the gene matches. Germline CDR1 is SGHTA and CDR2 is FQGNSA. The study drew its donors from healthy HIV-negative adults without recent acute infections or vaccinations. The clonotype was recovered from a man aged 18-30 years in good health. J is TRBJ1-1 and V is TRBV7-2, with 7 bases identical to TRBD1. The material sequenced was naive CD4+ T cells sorted from blood. Subset: CD45RA+ positively selected. DNA of the CDR3: TGTGCCAGCAGCTCGGACAGGAGCACTGAAGCTTTCTTT. Its protein is CASSSDRSTEAFF.